This is a list of T cell receptor beta chains from one sample in a study of response to subunit inactivated influenza vaccine. TCRdb re-called the RT-PCR reads with MiXCR, one entry per CDR3 protein. The sample lists hundreds of thousands of distinct CDR3 sequences, around 25% occurring once. Sequencing was performed on CD4+ T cells sorted from PBMCs, taken roughly 5 days after vaccination. The receptors here all came from a man in his fifties who received an inactivated influenza vaccine. Both conserved end residues are trimmed from each CDR3.

>12|TRBV5-1
ASSKTGIREKLF
>17|TRBV5-1
ASSLAFSVRRANTGELF
>13|TRBV9
ASSGSPGTGVEQY
>14|TRBV28
ASSLFALEAKNIQY
>13|TRBV27
ASSRGVLANEKLF
>13|TRBV12-3/TRBV12-4
ASSRTGVRRYEQY
>12|TRBV6-2/TRBV6-3
ASSYAAGRETQY
>14|TRBV4-3
ASSHFVLADYNEQF
>11|TRBV18
ASSYGLNEKLF
>13|TRBV5-5
ASSPSGGALNEQF
>17|TRBV3-1
ASSQERLGTSGSSYEQY
>11|TRBV15
ATSNGQGNGYT
>13|TRBV12-3/TRBV12-4
ASSFRVAGEYEQY
>11|TRBV7-2
ASSLAPLAGIF